The rows below give T cell receptor beta chains drawn from one sample of a study of blood T cell repertoires in COVID-19. Profiled with immunoSEQ multiplex PCR; TCRdb holds only in-frame clones, not every one. The profile covers 150,000 to 200,000 clones, with about four fifths appearing a single time and approximately 6.9% taken by the ten largest. The specimen sequenced was peripheral blood. Source of these receptors: a man between 60 and 75 years old with acute or convalescent COVID-19. Each CDR3 is given with its conserved first and last residue. The order of the fields is J gene, clone size, D gene, V gene, CDR3 protein, CDR3 DNA. The D gene is left open where the match is weak. Some rows have no size entry. The others give once, few or many, or a class for an expanded clone.

>TRBJ1-5|.|.|TRBV19
CASSIELRNQPQHF
TGTGCCAGTAGTATAGAACTGCGAAATCAGCCCCAGCATTTT
>TRBJ2-5|.|TRBD1|TRBV10-3
CAISTTGTQETQYF
TGTGCCATCAGTACGACAGGGACACAAGAGACCCAGTACTTC
>TRBJ2-3|.|.|TRBV6-5
CASCRVRETDTQYF
TGTGCCAGCTGTAGGGTCAGGGAAACAGATACGCAGTATTTT
>TRBJ2-1|once|TRBD2|TRBV18
CASSRLASSYNEQFF
TGTGCCAGCTCACGACTAGCCAGCTCCTACAATGAGCAGTTCTTC
>TRBJ1-5|once|.|TRBV2
CASSGPDSRQPQHF
TGTGCCAGCAGTGGCCCCGACAGCCGGCAGCCCCAGCATTTT
>TRBJ2-7|.|TRBD2|TRBV5-1
CASSLGEAGYEQYF
TGCGCCAGCAGCTTAGGAGAAGCGGGGTACGAGCAGTACTTC
>TRBJ1-2|.|TRBD1|TRBV4-1
CASSSGTGGNLGGYTF
TGCGCCAGCAGCTCCGGGACAGGGGGCAATCTTGGTGGCTACACCTTC
>TRBJ2-1|.|.|TRBV11-2
CASSLVLEEQFF
TGTGCCAGCAGCTTAGTACTAGAAGAGCAGTTCTTC
>TRBJ2-1|.|TRBD2|TRBV11-3
CASSLADAGTSGEQFF
TGTGCCAGCAGCTTAGCGGACGCCGGGACTAGCGGCGAGCAGTTCTTC
>TRBJ2-6|.|.|TRBV3-1/TRBV3-2
CASTLGALGANVLTF
TGTGCCAGCACCCTAGGTGCCCTGGGGGCCAACGTCCTGACTTTC
>TRBJ2-5|.|TRBD2|TRBV6-1
CASSEYPAGSQETQYF
TGTGCCAGCAGTGAATACCCAGCGGGATCCCAAGAGACCCAGTACTTC
>TRBJ2-2|.|TRBD1|TRBV4-2
CASSLSGGAGTGELFF
TGTGCCAGCAGCCTATCAGGGGGCGCGGGCACCGGGGAGCTGTTTTTT
>TRBJ1-5|.|.|TRBV9
CASSPQAGANQPQHF
TGTGCCAGCAGCCCCCAGGCAGGGGCTAATCAGCCCCAGCATTTT
>TRBJ1-1|.|TRBD1|TRBV6-5
CASSNRGGNTEAFF
TGTGCCAGCAGTAACAGGGGTGGGAACACTGAAGCTTTCTTT
>TRBJ1-5|.|.|TRBV6-5
CASTLSSSGNQPQHF
TGTGCCAGCACTCTCTCGTCGTCCGGGAATCAGCCCCAGCATTTT
>TRBJ1-1|.|.|TRBV5-1
CASSFEGNTEAFF
TGCGCCAGCAGCTTCGAGGGTAACACTGAAGCTTTCTTT
>TRBJ2-1|.|.|TRBV11-2
CASGDTNNEQFF
TGTGCCAGCGGGGACACAAACAATGAGCAGTTCTTC
>TRBJ1-5|.|.|TRBV7-6
CASSLSRGSNQPQHF
TGTGCCAGCAGCTTATCCAGGGGCAGCAATCAGCCCCAGCATTTT
>TRBJ1-3|.|.|TRBV9
CASSPRGGNTIYF
TGTGCCAGCAGCCCCCGAGGGGGAAACACCATATATTTT
>TRBJ2-7|.|TRBD2|TRBV7-2
CASSPAGLAGEQYF
TGTGCCAGCAGCCCCGCCGGACTAGCTGGCGAGCAGTACTTC
>TRBJ1-1|.|.|TRBV7-9
CASSLRVGRGRNTEAFF
TGTGCCAGCAGCTTAAGGGTGGGGCGGGGACGGAACACTGAAGCTTTCTTT
>TRBJ1-1|.|.|TRBV12-3/TRBV12-4
CASSPGVGAEAFF
TGTGCCAGCAGCCCTGGGGTAGGGGCTGAAGCTTTCTTT
>TRBJ2-1|.|TRBD2|TRBV7-2
CASSGGLAGVGSSKFF
TGTGCCAGCAGCGGGGGACTAGCGGGAGTAGGTAGTAGCAAGTTCTTC
>TRBJ1-6|.|.|TRBV6-5
CASNLGRYNSPLHF
TGTGCCAGCAATCTGGGCCGCTATAATTCACCCCTCCACTTT
>TRBJ1-5|.|.|TRBV6-2/TRBV6-3
CASSLGLFLNQPQHF
TGTGCCAGCAGCTTGGGACTTTTCCTCAATCAGCCCCAGCATTTT
>TRBJ1-5|few|.|TRBV20-1
CSASVPTGTIYSNQPQHF
TGCAGTGCTAGTGTTCCTACCGGGACTATATATAGCAATCAGCCCCAGCATTTT
>TRBJ2-1|.|TRBD1|TRBV2
CASSRDRGINEQFF
TGTGCCAGCAGTCGAGACAGGGGGATCAATGAGCAGTTCTTC
>TRBJ2-7|few|.|TRBV27
CASSIRQVSYEQYF
TGTGCCAGCAGTATAAGACAGGTCTCCTACGAGCAGTACTTC
>TRBJ1-5|.|TRBD1|TRBV7-2
CASSLAGGGNQPQHF
TGTGCCAGCAGCTTAGCAGGGGGCGGCAATCAGCCCCAGCATTTT
>TRBJ2-7|once|TRBD1|TRBV5-1
CASSLDYPGQTYEQYF
TGCGCCAGCAGCTTGGATTACCCGGGACAGACCTACGAGCAGTACTTC
>TRBJ2-1|.|TRBD2|TRBV2
CASRGTSGRQDEQFF
TGTGCCAGCAGGGGGACTAGCGGGAGGCAAGATGAGCAGTTCTTC
>TRBJ2-3|.|TRBD2|TRBV18
CASSPFGGGTDTQYF
TGTGCCAGCTCACCTTTCGGGGGGGGCACAGATACGCAGTATTTT
>TRBJ2-5|.|TRBD2|TRBV5-5
CASSLGLAGTETQYF
TGTGCCAGCAGCTTGGGACTAGCGGGGACGGAGACCCAGTACTTC
>TRBJ1-2|.|.|TRBV19
CASSMGQNYGYTF
TGTGCCAGTAGTATGGGCCAGAACTATGGCTACACCTTC
>TRBJ1-2|.|.|TRBV6-5
CASSRDKNYGYTF
TGTGCCAGCAGTCGGGACAAAAACTATGGCTACACCTTC
>TRBJ1-2|.|.|TRBV4-3
CANSSSPLGFNYGYTF
TGCGCCAACAGCTCTTCACCCCTCGGGTTTAACTATGGCTACACCTTC
>TRBJ1-2|.|.|TRBV6-5
CASSSLYALNYGYTF
TGTGCCAGCAGTTCCCTCTATGCCTTAAACTATGGCTACACCTTC
>TRBJ2-7|.|.|TRBV7-3
CASSKRAGDEGEQYF
TGTGCCAGCAGCAAAAGGGCAGGGGATGAAGGCGAGCAGTACTTC
>TRBJ1-3|.|.|TRBV2
CASSSGTRRTSGNTIYF
TGTGCCAGCAGCTCCGGGACACGACGGACCTCTGGAAACACCATATATTTT
>TRBJ1-5|.|.|TRBV27
CASSLFPPDIYSNQPQHF
TGTGCCAGCAGTTTATTTCCCCCGGACATTTATAGCAATCAGCCCCAGCATTTT
>TRBJ1-5|.|.|TRBV6-2/TRBV6-3
CASSYYRQGNQPQHF
TGTGCCAGCAGTTACTATCGACAGGGCAATCAGCCCCAGCATTTT
>TRBJ1-1|.|.|TRBV11-2
CASSLFRNTEAFF
TGTGCCAGCAGCTTATTTCGGAACACTGAAGCTTTCTTT
>TRBJ2-2|.|TRBD2|TRBV5-1
CASREAGGLVTGELFF
TGCGCCAGCAGAGAAGCGGGAGGGCTAGTGACCGGGGAGCTGTTTTTT
>TRBJ1-4|.|.|TRBV29-1
CSVRLNEKLFF
TGCAGCGTCCGACTTAATGAAAAACTGTTTTTT
>TRBJ2-3|.|.|TRBV5-3
CARIFMASSADTQYF
TGTGCCAGAATCTTCATGGCTAGCTCGGCAGATACGCAGTATTTT
>TRBJ1-2|.|TRBD1|TRBV5-1
CASSADRVYGGYTF
TGCGCCAGCAGCGCGGACAGGGTGTATGGTGGCTACACCTTC
>TRBJ1-2|.|.|TRBV15
CATSRDRQEVYGYTF
TGTGCCACCAGCAGAGATAGGCAGGAAGTCTATGGCTACACCTTC
>TRBJ1-2|.|TRBD1|TRBV16
CASSQSGQANYGYTF
TGTGCCAGCAGCCAATCAGGACAGGCGAACTATGGCTACACCTTC
>TRBJ2-1|.|.|TRBV9
CASSVMGSSYNEQFF
TGTGCCAGCAGCGTAATGGGGAGCTCCTACAATGAGCAGTTCTTC
>TRBJ1-1|few|TRBD1|TRBV6-2/TRBV6-3
CASSSDRGRQNTEAFF
TGTGCCAGCAGTTCGGACAGGGGGCGACAGAACACTGAAGCTTTCTTT
>TRBJ2-1|many|TRBD2|TRBV7-8
CASSARTSSYEQFF
TGTGCCAGCAGCGCACGGACTAGCAGCTATGAGCAGTTCTTC
>TRBJ1-3|.|TRBD1|TRBV6-6
CASLAGTGSSGNTIYF
TGTGCCAGCTTAGCCGGGACAGGCAGCTCTGGAAACACCATATATTTT
>TRBJ1-2|once|TRBD1|TRBV9
CASSVEGTGVFGYTF
TGTGCCAGCAGCGTAGAGGGGACAGGGGTTTTTGGCTACACCTTC
>TRBJ1-1|.|.|TRBV10-3
CAISLQGLNTEAFF
TGTGCCATCAGTTTACAGGGACTGAACACTGAAGCTTTCTTT
>TRBJ1-1|few|TRBD1|TRBV3-1/TRBV3-2
CASSQDRRGRTEAFF
TGTGCCAGCAGCCAAGATAGAAGGGGGCGCACTGAAGCTTTCTTT